These T cell receptor beta chains were read from a single sample in a study of prognosis after radiotherapy for stage I lung cancer. TCRdb re-called the multiplex PCR reads with MiXCR, one entry per CDR3 protein. The repertoire holds around 16,000 distinct CDR3 sequences, with over 15% as singletons. The sequenced sample was PBMCs, obtained before or after stereotactic body radiation therapy (not recorded which). These receptors were taken from a donor aged 50 or older with non-small cell lung cancer. Each CDR3 is given with its conserved first and last residue. The order of the fields is V gene, clone size, J gene, D gene, CDR3 protein, CDR3 DNA. D genes are given only for firm matches. Some rows mark clone size as missing; the rest say once, few, many or name a class of expanded clone.

v_gene: TRBV11-2; abundance: many; j_gene: TRBJ1-3; d_gene: .; CDR3aa: CASSLGHRISGNTIYF; CDR3nt: TGTGCCAGCAGCTTGGGACATAGAATCTCTGGAAACACCATATATTTT
v_gene: TRBV12-3/TRBV12-4; abundance: many; j_gene: TRBJ2-4; d_gene: .; CDR3aa: CASSSQGGPKNIQYF; CDR3nt: TGTGCCAGCAGTTCGCAGGGGGGGCCCAAAAACATTCAGTACTTC
v_gene: TRBV2; abundance: many; j_gene: TRBJ2-3; d_gene: .; CDR3aa: CASRNMDYLGGTQYF; CDR3nt: TGTGCCAGCAGAAATATGGACTACCTCGGGGGTACGCAGTATTTT
v_gene: TRBV19; abundance: many; j_gene: TRBJ2-1; d_gene: TRBD1; CDR3aa: CASSIWTGASYNEQFF; CDR3nt: TGTGCCAGTAGTATCTGGACAGGGGCGTCCTACAATGAGCAGTTCTTC
v_gene: TRBV20-1; abundance: many; j_gene: TRBJ2-3; d_gene: .; CDR3aa: CSARDGSTDTQYF; CDR3nt: TGCAGTGCTCGGGACGGTAGCACAGATACGCAGTATTTT
v_gene: TRBV6-2/TRBV6-3; abundance: many; j_gene: TRBJ1-5; d_gene: .; CDR3aa: CASSYMTGLSNQPQHF; CDR3nt: TGTGCCAGCAGTTACATGACAGGTCTTAGCAATCAGCCCCAGCATTTT
v_gene: TRBV30; abundance: many; j_gene: TRBJ2-1; d_gene: .; CDR3aa: CAWGGTSADSLGNEQFF; CDR3nt: TGTGCCTGGGGTGGGACCTCTGCAGATTCCCTCGGGAATGAGCAGTTCTTC
v_gene: TRBV30; abundance: many; j_gene: TRBJ1-4; d_gene: .; CDR3aa: CAWSFLGEKLFF; CDR3nt: TGTGCCTGGAGTTTTTTGGGGGAAAAACTGTTTTTT
v_gene: TRBV20-1; abundance: medium-sized; j_gene: TRBJ1-6; d_gene: .; CDR3aa: CSAGAYNSPLHF; CDR3nt: TGCAGTGCGGGGGCCTATAATTCACCCCTCCACTTT
v_gene: TRBV12-3/TRBV12-4; abundance: many; j_gene: TRBJ1-6; d_gene: .; CDR3aa: CASSPGSSYNSPLHF; CDR3nt: TGTGCCAGCAGCCCCGGGAGCTCCTATAATTCACCCCTCCACTTT
v_gene: TRBV6-1; abundance: many; j_gene: TRBJ1-1; d_gene: TRBD1; CDR3aa: CASRKRPGGGNTEAFF; CDR3nt: TGTGCCAGCAGGAAACGGCCAGGGGGAGGGAACACTGAAGCTTTCTTT
v_gene: TRBV28; abundance: many; j_gene: TRBJ2-3; d_gene: .; CDR3aa: CASSPRLFSSTDTQYF; CDR3nt: TGTGCCAGCAGTCCACGACTCTTCTCCAGCACAGATACGCAGTATTTT
v_gene: TRBV4-1; abundance: many; j_gene: TRBJ2-1; d_gene: .; CDR3aa: CASSQNLGRDEQFF; CDR3nt: TGCGCCAGCAGCCAAAATCTGGGTAGGGATGAGCAGTTCTTC
v_gene: TRBV6-2/TRBV6-3; abundance: many; j_gene: TRBJ2-1; d_gene: .; CDR3aa: CASRTGARAYNEQFF; CDR3nt: TGTGCCAGCAGGACTGGGGCCAGGGCCTACAATGAGCAGTTCTTC
v_gene: TRBV18; abundance: many; j_gene: TRBJ1-1; d_gene: .; CDR3aa: CASSPPQLTEAFF; CDR3nt: TGTGCCAGCTCACCACCACAGCTCACTGAAGCTTTCTTT
v_gene: TRBV7-2; abundance: many; j_gene: TRBJ2-1; d_gene: .; CDR3aa: CASSLGGRWRSYNEQFF; CDR3nt: TGTGCCAGCAGCTTAGGGGGGCGCTGGAGGTCCTACAATGAGCAGTTCTTC
v_gene: TRBV15; abundance: many; j_gene: TRBJ2-3; d_gene: .; CDR3aa: CATSRKGQFLGTTSTDTQYF; CDR3nt: TGTGCCACCAGCAGAAAGGGACAGTTCCTAGGGACTACTAGCACAGATACGCAGTATTTT
v_gene: TRBV18; abundance: many; j_gene: TRBJ2-1; d_gene: TRBD2; CDR3aa: CASSPDGTRSIGEQFF; CDR3nt: TGTGCCAGCTCACCTGATGGGACTAGGAGCATTGGGGAGCAGTTCTTC
v_gene: TRBV7-8; abundance: many; j_gene: TRBJ2-7; d_gene: TRBD1; CDR3aa: CASSFIQGDAYEQYF; CDR3nt: TGTGCCAGCAGCTTTATTCAGGGGGACGCCTACGAGCAGTACTTC
v_gene: TRBV6-1; abundance: .; j_gene: TRBJ2-1; d_gene: TRBD2; CDR3aa: CASSEASGRAYEQFF; CDR3nt: TGTGCCAGCAGTGAAGCGAGCGGGAGGGCTTATGAGCAGTTCTTC
v_gene: TRBV27; abundance: many; j_gene: TRBJ2-1; d_gene: TRBD1; CDR3aa: CASSLHGTAAYNEQFF; CDR3nt: TGTGCCAGCAGCTTACACGGGACAGCTGCCTACAATGAGCAGTTCTTC
v_gene: TRBV27; abundance: many; j_gene: TRBJ1-1; d_gene: .; CDR3aa: CASSWQGLGTEAFF; CDR3nt: TGTGCCAGCAGTTGGCAGGGGTTAGGCACTGAAGCTTTCTTT
v_gene: TRBV9; abundance: many; j_gene: TRBJ2-1; d_gene: TRBD1; CDR3aa: CASSARGGDEQFF; CDR3nt: TGTGCCAGCAGCGCAAGAGGGGGCGATGAGCAGTTCTTC
v_gene: TRBV24-1; abundance: many; j_gene: TRBJ2-1; d_gene: .; CDR3aa: CATSEPSREQFF; CDR3nt: TGTGCCACCAGTGAACCAAGCCGGGAGCAGTTCTTC
v_gene: TRBV5-6; abundance: .; j_gene: TRBJ2-5; d_gene: TRBD2; CDR3aa: CASSLAGAGGLLQTQYF; CDR3nt: TGTGCCAGCAGCTTGGCCGGGGCGGGGGGCCTGTTGCAGACCCAGTACTTC
v_gene: TRBV7-3; abundance: many; j_gene: TRBJ1-2; d_gene: .; CDR3aa: CASSPSPSGNLGYGYTF; CDR3nt: TGTGCCAGCAGCCCCTCTCCCTCGGGGAATCTAGGTTATGGCTACACCTTC
v_gene: TRBV6-1; abundance: many; j_gene: TRBJ1-1; d_gene: .; CDR3aa: CASSETYTEAFF; CDR3nt: TGTGCCAGCAGTGAAACGTACACTGAAGCTTTCTTT
v_gene: TRBV27; abundance: many; j_gene: TRBJ1-2; d_gene: TRBD1; CDR3aa: CASSLQGAGNYYGYTF; CDR3nt: TGTGCCAGCAGTTTGCAGGGGGCGGGGAATTACTATGGCTACACCTTC
v_gene: TRBV5-6; abundance: few; j_gene: TRBJ1-1; d_gene: .; CDR3aa: CASSLGGGASTEAFF; CDR3nt: TGTGCCAGCAGCTTGGGTGGGGGCGCGTCCACTGAAGCTTTCTTT
v_gene: TRBV12-3/TRBV12-4; abundance: many; j_gene: TRBJ1-5; d_gene: .; CDR3aa: CASSLGGIGQPQHF; CDR3nt: TGTGCCAGCAGTTTAGGCGGAATAGGTCAGCCCCAGCATTTT
v_gene: TRBV4-1; abundance: .; j_gene: TRBJ1-2; d_gene: .; CDR3aa: CDSSQEVTVYGYTF; CDR3nt: TGCGACAGCAGCCAAGAGGTGACAGTTTATGGCTACACCTTC
v_gene: TRBV7-9; abundance: many; j_gene: TRBJ1-3; d_gene: .; CDR3aa: CASQTGSGNTIYF; CDR3nt: TGTGCCTCACAAACAGGGTCTGGAAACACCATATATTTT
v_gene: TRBV28; abundance: many; j_gene: TRBJ2-1; d_gene: TRBD2; CDR3aa: CASSWGLAGGGHNEQFF; CDR3nt: TGTGCCAGCAGCTGGGGACTAGCGGGAGGAGGGCACAATGAGCAGTTCTTC
v_gene: TRBV20-1; abundance: many; j_gene: TRBJ2-5; d_gene: .; CDR3aa: CSASGQLAFETQYF; CDR3nt: TGCAGTGCTAGTGGTCAACTAGCATTTGAGACCCAGTACTTC
v_gene: TRBV28; abundance: many; j_gene: TRBJ1-1; d_gene: TRBD1; CDR3aa: CASSSDRVGTEAFF; CDR3nt: TGTGCCAGCAGTTCCGACAGGGTTGGCACTGAAGCTTTCTTT
v_gene: TRBV6-1; abundance: many; j_gene: TRBJ2-3; d_gene: .; CDR3aa: CASSEFGGPNTDTQYF; CDR3nt: TGTGCCAGCAGTGAATTCGGGGGGCCTAACACAGATACGCAGTATTTT
v_gene: TRBV24-1; abundance: many; j_gene: TRBJ2-7; d_gene: TRBD1; CDR3aa: CATSRRGRDEQYF; CDR3nt: TGTGCCACCAGTCGTAGGGGGCGAGACGAGCAGTACTTC
v_gene: TRBV10-3; abundance: many; j_gene: TRBJ1-5; d_gene: TRBD1; CDR3aa: CATKGQGNQPQHF; CDR3nt: TGTGCCACCAAGGGACAGGGCAATCAGCCCCAGCATTTT
v_gene: TRBV6-5; abundance: many; j_gene: TRBJ2-1; d_gene: .; CDR3aa: CASSYSNSGYNEQFF; CDR3nt: TGTGCCAGCAGTTACTCGAATAGCGGTTACAATGAGCAGTTCTTC
v_gene: TRBV27; abundance: .; j_gene: TRBJ2-3; d_gene: .; CDR3aa: CASSFAYDTDTQYF; CDR3nt: TGTGCCAGCAGTTTCGCCTATGATACAGATACGCAGTATTTT
v_gene: TRBV3-1; abundance: .; j_gene: TRBJ2-2; d_gene: .; CDR3aa: CASSQGPQGCANTGELFF; CDR3nt: TGTGCCAGCAGCCAGGGTCCCCAGGGCTGTGCGAACACCGGGGAGCTGTTTTTT
v_gene: TRBV3-1; abundance: many; j_gene: TRBJ1-4; d_gene: .; CDR3aa: CASSQKGIGNEKLFF; CDR3nt: TGTGCCAGCAGCCAAAAGGGGATAGGGAATGAAAAACTGTTTTTT
v_gene: TRBV11-3; abundance: many; j_gene: TRBJ2-7; d_gene: TRBD1; CDR3aa: CASSPPRQGAYYEQYF; CDR3nt: TGTGCCAGCAGCCCTCCGAGGCAGGGGGCATACTACGAGCAGTACTTC
v_gene: TRBV5-4; abundance: many; j_gene: TRBJ2-1; d_gene: TRBD2; CDR3aa: CASSQGLASSYNEQFF; CDR3nt: TGTGCCAGCAGCCAGGGACTAGCTAGCTCCTACAATGAGCAGTTCTTC
v_gene: TRBV28; abundance: many; j_gene: TRBJ2-2; d_gene: .; CDR3aa: CASSATSATGELFF; CDR3nt: TGTGCCAGCAGTGCCACTAGTGCGACCGGGGAGCTGTTTTTT
v_gene: TRBV28; abundance: many; j_gene: TRBJ1-4; d_gene: .; CDR3aa: CASSPGRALNEKLFF; CDR3nt: TGTGCCAGCAGTCCAGGCCGGGCCCTCAATGAAAAACTGTTTTTT
v_gene: TRBV18; abundance: many; j_gene: TRBJ2-5; d_gene: TRBD2; CDR3aa: CASSPPRLAGRETQYF; CDR3nt: TGTGCCAGCTCACCACCGAGGCTAGCGGGAAGAGAGACCCAGTACTTC
v_gene: TRBV28; abundance: many; j_gene: TRBJ2-5; d_gene: TRBD2; CDR3aa: CASSLWGLSGSEETQYF; CDR3nt: TGTGCCAGCAGTTTATGGGGGCTTAGCGGGTCCGAAGAGACCCAGTACTTC
v_gene: TRBV3-1; abundance: many; j_gene: TRBJ2-1; d_gene: TRBD2; CDR3aa: CASSQDSLGGSYNEQFF; CDR3nt: TGTGCCAGCAGCCAAGACTCCCTGGGCGGGAGCTACAATGAGCAGTTCTTC
v_gene: TRBV18; abundance: many; j_gene: TRBJ2-6; d_gene: TRBD1; CDR3aa: CASSPRSKGAAGANVLTF; CDR3nt: TGTGCCAGCTCACCAAGGTCAAAGGGGGCGGCTGGGGCCAACGTCCTGACTTTC
v_gene: TRBV11-3; abundance: many; j_gene: TRBJ2-7; d_gene: .; CDR3aa: CASSVAEPYEQYF; CDR3nt: TGTGCCAGCAGCGTAGCGGAGCCCTACGAGCAGTACTTC
v_gene: TRBV28; abundance: many; j_gene: TRBJ1-5; d_gene: .; CDR3aa: CASSLRGLGNQPQHF; CDR3nt: TGTGCCAGCAGTTTAAGGGGTTTGGGCAATCAGCCCCAGCATTTT
v_gene: TRBV9; abundance: many; j_gene: TRBJ2-2; d_gene: .; CDR3aa: CASSVEPYTGELFF; CDR3nt: TGTGCCAGCAGCGTAGAGCCCTACACCGGGGAGCTGTTTTTT
v_gene: TRBV6-2/TRBV6-3; abundance: many; j_gene: TRBJ2-7; d_gene: TRBD1; CDR3aa: CASSNRGYEQYF; CDR3nt: TGTGCCAGCAGTAACAGGGGTTACGAGCAGTACTTC
v_gene: TRBV11-3; abundance: many; j_gene: TRBJ2-3; d_gene: TRBD2; CDR3aa: CASSYSGSEGDTQYF; CDR3nt: TGTGCCAGCAGTTATAGCGGGTCCGAGGGAGATACGCAGTATTTT
v_gene: TRBV27; abundance: many; j_gene: TRBJ2-1; d_gene: .; CDR3aa: CASSQDPRRQFF; CDR3nt: TGTGCCAGCAGTCAAGACCCCCGTCGGCAGTTCTTC
v_gene: TRBV7-3; abundance: many; j_gene: TRBJ2-3; d_gene: .; CDR3aa: CASSLGLDRSGDTQYF; CDR3nt: TGTGCCAGCAGCTTAGGGCTGGACCGTAGCGGTGATACGCAGTATTTT
v_gene: TRBV19; abundance: many; j_gene: TRBJ1-1; d_gene: TRBD1; CDR3aa: CASKGTGGASNTEAFF; CDR3nt: TGTGCCAGTAAAGGGACAGGGGGCGCCTCGAACACTGAAGCTTTCTTT
v_gene: TRBV20-1; abundance: many; j_gene: TRBJ2-2; d_gene: TRBD2; CDR3aa: CSVPKRGGPTGELFF; CDR3nt: TGCAGTGTCCCAAAGCGGGGGGGCCCCACCGGGGAGCTGTTTTTT